These 11 T cell receptor beta chains share one sample of origin, sequenced in a study of T cell repertoires in cytomegalovirus infection. TCRdb itself ran the reads through MiXCR, one entry per CDR3 protein. Of over 200,000 distinct CDR3 sequences detected, roughly 15% appear once; the ten largest clones hold around 8.1%. Sequencing was carried out using PBMCs. Receptors originate from a human donor in good health (CMV status not recorded). Some clones in this sample may be carry-over from other donors' samples.

This clonotype occurred many times. The chain's CDR3 is CASSIGGRGYGYTF. Written as DNA, the CDR3 is TGTGCCAGCAGTATCGGGGGAAGGGGCTATGGCTACACCTTC. The chain couples TRBV5-4 to TRBJ1-2; D might be TRBD1 (5 bases). CDR3 size: 14 residues. CDR1 is SGHNT and CDR2 is YYREEE in the germline V gene (reference sequence). V lost 5 bases and J lost 4, with 15 bases in between.

This clonotype was detected many times. This chain links TRBV6-2 or TRBV6-3 with TRBJ1-1, with a possible D match to TRBD1 (5 bases). CDR3 length: 15 amino acids. CDR1 MNHEY and CDR2 SVGEGT come from the germline V gene. Trimming took 6 bases from V and 0 from J, leaving 14 bases between them. CDR3 residues: CASRAGTKVNTEAFF. The CDR3 DNA is TGTGCCAGCAGGGCCGGGACGAAGGTGAACACTGAAGCTTTCTTT.

This clonotype has only a few counts. The chain recombines TRBV6-1 with TRBJ2-1; no firm D call. The CDR3 sequence is 13 residues long. CDR1 and CDR2 from the germline V gene are MNHNS and SASEGT. Deletions cut 5 bases from V and 3 bases from J, with 8 bases between. For the CDR3, the DNA is TGTGCCAGCAGTCTCATAAACTACAATGAGCAGTTCTTC. Amino acids: CASSLINYNEQFF.

This clonotype was picked up a small number of times. The V and J genes are TRBV20-1 and TRBJ1-2, with a tentative D call TRBD1 (5 bases). Trimming took off 6 bases at V and 6 bases at J, with 14 bases between the two ends. Germline CDR1 and CDR2: DFQATT and SNEGSKA (reference sequence). The CDR3 contains 12 residues. In nucleotides, the CDR3 is TGCAGTGCGAGCCAGGGAGGGCATGGCTACACCTTC. Translation: CSASQGGHGYTF.

This clonotype was seen ten or more times. The chain joins TRBV7-3 to TRBJ1-1; 9 nucleotides match TRBD1. The CDR3 length is 13 residues. Trimming cost V 3 bases and J 4 bases; bases outside gene matches: 0. Germline V CDR1 and CDR2: SGHTA, FQGTGA. CDR3 sequence reads: CASSLTGGTEAFF. The CDR3 DNA reads TGTGCCAGCAGCTTGACAGGGGGCACTGAAGCTTTCTTT.

This clonotype was counted only a few times. J is TRBJ1-1 and V is TRBV19, with 7 bases lining up with TRBD1. Looked up from germline, CDR1 is LNHDA and CDR2 is SQIVND (reference sequence). The length of the CDR3 is 14 residues. V shed 7 bases and J 5 bases; nucleotides not matched to a gene: 10. CDR3 protein: CASTQTGRGTEAFF. The CDR3 DNA is TGTGCCAGTACCCAGACAGGGCGCGGAACTGAAGCTTTCTTT.

CDR3 nucleotides: TGCAGCGTTGCAGGGGCTTTCTCAGGGGAGACCCAGTACTTC. Translating gives CSVAGAFSGETQYF. The chain combines TRBV29-1 with TRBJ2-5, with D possibly being TRBD1 (6 bases). The germline gives CDR1 SQVTM, CDR2 ANQGSEA. V was shortened by 4 bases and J by 5 bases, with 17 bases between the two germline ends. The CDR3 loop spans 14 amino acids.

This clonotype was counted between two and nine times. This chain connects TRBV7-8 to TRBJ2-1; a possible D gene is TRBD1 (5 bases). There are 17 residues in the CDR3. Trimming took off 0 bases at V and 2 bases at J, with 14 bases between the two ends. Germline V gene data show CDR1 as SGHVS and CDR2 as FQNEAQ. CDR3 region: CASSLARYRTTYNEQFF. CDR3 DNA sequence: TGTGCCAGCAGCTTAGCGCGTTACAGGACAACCTACAATGAGCAGTTCTTC.

The V gene is TRBV4-2, the J gene TRBJ1-5, with D perhaps TRBD1 (6 bases). The CDR3 extends over 16 amino acids. Germline V lookup: CDR1 LGHNA, CDR2 YNFKEQ. Trimming took 1 base from V and 2 from J, leaving 12 bases between them. Here the CDR3 DNA reads TGTGCCAGCAGCCAAGCGGGGGGCGACGGCAATCAGCCCCAGCATTTT. This gives the protein CASSQAGGDGNQPQHF.

Turning to this clonotype: Its ends do not fully match the called genes, so a read error is possible. The V call is TRBV28, the J call TRBJ2-2, with D possibly matching TRBD2 (5 bases). Germline CDR1 MDHEN, CDR2 SYDVKM. This CDR3 spans 13 amino acids. As DNA, the CDR3 is TGTGCCAGCCGTTTAACTGCTACCGGGGAGCTGGTTTTT. Translated: CASRLTATGELVF.

This clonotype has a count of ten or more. V gene TRBV7-2 combines with J gene TRBJ2-7, with D perhaps given as TRBD1 or TRBD2 (5 bases each). The CDR3 length is 14 residues. V was pared by 5 bases and J by 9 bases, with 20 bases between. CDR1 and CDR2 (germline): SGHTA, FQGNSA. CDR3 sequence (DNA): TGTGCCAGCAGCCTCCGGGACGGCACGAGGGTGCAGTACTTC. This codes for CASSLRDGTRVQYF.